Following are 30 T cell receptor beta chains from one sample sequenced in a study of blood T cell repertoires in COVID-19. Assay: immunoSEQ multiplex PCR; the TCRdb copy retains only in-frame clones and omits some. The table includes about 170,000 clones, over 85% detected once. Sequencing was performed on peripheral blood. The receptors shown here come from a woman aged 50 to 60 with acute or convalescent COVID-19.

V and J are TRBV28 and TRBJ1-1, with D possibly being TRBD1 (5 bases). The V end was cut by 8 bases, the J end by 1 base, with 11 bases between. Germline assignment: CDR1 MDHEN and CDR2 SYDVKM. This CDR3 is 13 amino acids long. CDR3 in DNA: TGTGCCAGCTACAGGTGGGAGAACACTGAAGCTTTCTTT. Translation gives CASYRWENTEAFF.

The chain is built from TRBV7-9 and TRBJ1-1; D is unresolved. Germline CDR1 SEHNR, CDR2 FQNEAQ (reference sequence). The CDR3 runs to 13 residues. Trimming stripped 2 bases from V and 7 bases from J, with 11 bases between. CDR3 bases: TGTGCCAGCAGCTTAATGAGGGAGAATGAAGCTTTCTTT. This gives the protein CASSLMRENEAFF.

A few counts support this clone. CDR3 bases: TGTGCCAGTAGTATAGATCCCAGGGGCGAAGGAGGACAGCCCCAGCATTTT. Translation: CASSIDPRGEGGQPQHF. This chain links TRBV19 with TRBJ1-5; D is possibly TRBD1 (6 bases). Trimming cost V 0 bases and J 7 bases, with 19 bases left between them. CDR1 and CDR2 (germline): LNHDA, SQIVND (reference sequence). The CDR3 length is 17 residues.

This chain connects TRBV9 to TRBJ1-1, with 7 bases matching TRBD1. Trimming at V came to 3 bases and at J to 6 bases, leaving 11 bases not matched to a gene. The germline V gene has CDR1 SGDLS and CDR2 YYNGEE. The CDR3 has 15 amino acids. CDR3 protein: CASSDRGGFDAEAFF. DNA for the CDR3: TGTGCCAGCAGCGATCGAGGGGGCTTTGACGCTGAAGCTTTCTTT.

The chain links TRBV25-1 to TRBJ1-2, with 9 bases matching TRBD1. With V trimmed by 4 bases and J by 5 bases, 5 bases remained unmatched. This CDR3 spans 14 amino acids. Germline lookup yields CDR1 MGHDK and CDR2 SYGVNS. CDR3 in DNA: TGTGCCAGCAGTGCTCACGGACAGGGGTATGGCTACACCTTC. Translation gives CASSAHGQGYGYTF.

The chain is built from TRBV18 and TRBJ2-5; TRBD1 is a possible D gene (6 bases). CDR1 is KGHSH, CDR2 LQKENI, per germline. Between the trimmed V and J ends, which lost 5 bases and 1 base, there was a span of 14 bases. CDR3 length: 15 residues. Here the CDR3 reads CASSSPGHLQETQYF. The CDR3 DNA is TGTGCCAGCTCATCCCCGGGACACCTCCAAGAGACCCAGTACTTC.

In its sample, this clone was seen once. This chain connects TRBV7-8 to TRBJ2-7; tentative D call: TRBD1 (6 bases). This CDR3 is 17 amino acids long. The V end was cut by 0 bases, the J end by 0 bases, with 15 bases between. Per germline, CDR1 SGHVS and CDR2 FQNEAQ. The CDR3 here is CASSLADSETGSYEQYF. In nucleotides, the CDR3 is TGTGCCAGCAGCTTAGCCGATTCCGAGACAGGCTCCTACGAGCAGTACTTC. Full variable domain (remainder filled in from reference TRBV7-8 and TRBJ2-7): GAGVSQSPRYKVAKRGQDVALRCDPISGHVSLFWYQQALGQGPEFLTYFQNEAQLDKSGLPSDRFFAERPEGSVSTLKIQRTQQEDSAVYLCASSLADSETGSYEQYFGPGTRLTVT.

The CDR3 spells CASSPGLAGVEQFF. The CDR3 DNA follows: TGTGCCAGCAGCCCGGGGCTAGCGGGAGTTGAGCAGTTCTTC. The V call is TRBV28, the J call TRBJ2-1, with 10 nucleotides matching TRBD2. After removal of 6 bases from V and 9 bases from J, the junction contained 8 bases not matched to a gene. The CDR3 loop spans 14 amino acids. The V gene's germline CDR1 is MDHEN and CDR2 SYDVKM.

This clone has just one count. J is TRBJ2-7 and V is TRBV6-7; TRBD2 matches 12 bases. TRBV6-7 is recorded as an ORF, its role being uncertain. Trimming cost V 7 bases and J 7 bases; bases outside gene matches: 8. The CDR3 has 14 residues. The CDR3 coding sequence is TGTGCCAGCACTAAAGCTAGCGGGAGGGAGGAGCAGTACTTC. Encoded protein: CASTKASGREEQYF.

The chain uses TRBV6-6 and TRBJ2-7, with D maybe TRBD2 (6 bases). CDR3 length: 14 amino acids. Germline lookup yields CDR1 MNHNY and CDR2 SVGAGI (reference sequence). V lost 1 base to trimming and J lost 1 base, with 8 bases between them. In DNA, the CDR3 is TGTGCCAGCAGTTACTTGGGACTTTCCTACGAGCAGTACTTC. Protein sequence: CASSYLGLSYEQYF.

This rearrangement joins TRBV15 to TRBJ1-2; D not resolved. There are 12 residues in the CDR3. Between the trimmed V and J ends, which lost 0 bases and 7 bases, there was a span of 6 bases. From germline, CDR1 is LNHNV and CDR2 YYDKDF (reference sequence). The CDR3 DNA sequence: TGTGCCACCAGCAGAGATGGGAGTGGCTACACCTTC. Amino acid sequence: CATSRDGSGYTF.

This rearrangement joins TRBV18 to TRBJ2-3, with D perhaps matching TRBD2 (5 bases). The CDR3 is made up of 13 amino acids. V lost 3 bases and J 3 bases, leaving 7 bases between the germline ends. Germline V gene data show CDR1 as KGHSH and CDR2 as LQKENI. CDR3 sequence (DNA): TGTGCCAGCTCACCTCCGGGGACAGATACGCAGTATTTT. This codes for CASSPPGTDTQYF.

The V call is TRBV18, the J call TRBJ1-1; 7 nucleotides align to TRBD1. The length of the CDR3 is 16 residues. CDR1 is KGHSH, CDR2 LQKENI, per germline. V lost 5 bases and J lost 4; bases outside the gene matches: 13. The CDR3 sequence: CASSTGQVGASTEAFF. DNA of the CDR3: TGTGCCAGCTCAACCGGACAGGTGGGGGCGAGCACTGAAGCTTTCTTT.

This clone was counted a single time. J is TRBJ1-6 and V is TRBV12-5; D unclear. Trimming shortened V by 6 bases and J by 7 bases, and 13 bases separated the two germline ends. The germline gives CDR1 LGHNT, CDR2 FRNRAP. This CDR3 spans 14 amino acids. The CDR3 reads CASGPGSFNSPLHF. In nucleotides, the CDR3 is TGTGCTAGTGGGCCCGGGAGCTTCAATTCACCCCTCCACTTT.

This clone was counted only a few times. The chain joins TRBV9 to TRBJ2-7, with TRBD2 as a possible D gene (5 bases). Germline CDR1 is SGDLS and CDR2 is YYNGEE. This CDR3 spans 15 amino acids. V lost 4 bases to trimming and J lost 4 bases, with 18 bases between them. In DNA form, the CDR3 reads TGTGCCAGCAGCCCTAGCCGGGCAGTCGGATACGAGCAGTACTTC. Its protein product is CASSPSRAVGYEQYF.

Here the CDR3 reads CSAIATNEKLFF. In DNA, the CDR3 is TGCAGCGCCATTGCAACTAATGAAAAACTGTTTTTT. The genes are TRBV29-1 and TRBJ1-4; D gene unclear. CDR1 SQVTM and CDR2 ANQGSEA come from the germline V gene. V was shortened by 7 bases and J by 0 bases, with 6 bases between the two germline ends. This CDR3 is 12 amino acids long.

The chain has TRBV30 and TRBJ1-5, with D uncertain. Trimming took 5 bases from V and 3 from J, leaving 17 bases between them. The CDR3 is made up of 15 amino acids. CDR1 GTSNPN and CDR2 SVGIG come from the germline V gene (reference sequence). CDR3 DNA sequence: TGTGCCTGGGTTGTGTGTGTGGGCGACAATCAGCCCCAGCATTTT. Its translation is CAWVVCVGDNQPQHF.

CDR3 in DNA: TGTGCTAGTGGACCGACAGGGAGGAGGTTGAATGAGCAGTTCTTC. Protein product: CASGPTGRRLNEQFF. The gene calls are TRBV12-5 and TRBJ2-1; possible D gene TRBD1, 7 bases. This CDR3 has 15 amino acids. Trimming removed 6 bases from V and 7 bases from J, with 19 bases in between. Germline V gene sequence: CDR1 LGHNT, CDR2 FRNRAP.

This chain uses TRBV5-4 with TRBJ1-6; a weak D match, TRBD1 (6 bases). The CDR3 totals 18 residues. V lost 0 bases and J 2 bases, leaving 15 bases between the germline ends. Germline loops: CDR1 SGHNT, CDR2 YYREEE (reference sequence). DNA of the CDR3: TGTGCCAGCAGCTTGGGAGGCACCCCAGGGGCCTATAATTCACCCCTCCACTTT. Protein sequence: CASSLGGTPGAYNSPLHF.

The CDR3 sequence: CSVEEGWGTEAFF. The CDR3 DNA reads TGCAGCGTTGAGGAGGGGTGGGGTACTGAAGCTTTCTTT. The J gene is TRBJ1-1, the V gene TRBV29-1; tentatively, D is TRBD1 (5 bases). CDR1 and CDR2 from the germline V gene are SQVTM and ANQGSEA. This CDR3 contains 13 residues. Trimming stripped 3 bases from V and 5 bases from J, with 13 bases between. The whole variable domain, filled in from reference TRBV29-1 and TRBJ1-1, reads SAVISQKPSRDICQRGTSLTIQCQVDSQVTMMFWYRQQPGQSLTLIATANQGSEATYESGFVIDKFPISRPNLTFSTLTVSNMSPEDSSIYLCSVEEGWGTEAFFGQGTRLTVV.

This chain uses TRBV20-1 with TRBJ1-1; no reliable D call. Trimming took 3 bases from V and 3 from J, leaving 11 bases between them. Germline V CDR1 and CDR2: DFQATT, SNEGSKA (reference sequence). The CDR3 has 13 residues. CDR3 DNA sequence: TGCAGTGCTAGTGTTAGAGTTCACACTGAAGCTTTCTTT. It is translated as CSASVRVHTEAFF.

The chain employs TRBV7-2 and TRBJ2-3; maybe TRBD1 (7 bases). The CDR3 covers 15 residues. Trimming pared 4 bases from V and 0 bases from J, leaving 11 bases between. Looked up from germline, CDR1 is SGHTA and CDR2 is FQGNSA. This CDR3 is CASSSRGTSTDTQYF. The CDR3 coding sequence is TGTGCCAGCAGCTCCAGGGGGACTAGCACAGATACGCAGTATTTT. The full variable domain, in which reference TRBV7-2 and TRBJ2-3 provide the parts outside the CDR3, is GAGVSQSPSNKVTEKGKDVELRCDPISGHTALYWYRQSLGQGLEFLIYFQGNSAPDKSGLPSDRFSAERTGGSVSTLTIQRTQQEDSAVYLCASSSRGTSTDTQYFGPGTRLTVL.

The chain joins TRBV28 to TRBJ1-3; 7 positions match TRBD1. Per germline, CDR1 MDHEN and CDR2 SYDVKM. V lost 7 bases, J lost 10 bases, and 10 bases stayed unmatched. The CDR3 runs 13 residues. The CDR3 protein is CASTPGARGTIYF. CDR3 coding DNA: TGTGCCAGCACCCCAGGGGCCAGGGGGACCATATATTTT.

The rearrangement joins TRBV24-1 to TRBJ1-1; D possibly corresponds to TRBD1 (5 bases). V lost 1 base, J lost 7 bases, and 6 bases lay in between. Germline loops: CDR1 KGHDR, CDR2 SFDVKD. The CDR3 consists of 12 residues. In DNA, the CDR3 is TGTGCCACCAGTGATTTTCAGGGTGAAGCTTTCTTT. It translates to CATSDFQGEAFF.

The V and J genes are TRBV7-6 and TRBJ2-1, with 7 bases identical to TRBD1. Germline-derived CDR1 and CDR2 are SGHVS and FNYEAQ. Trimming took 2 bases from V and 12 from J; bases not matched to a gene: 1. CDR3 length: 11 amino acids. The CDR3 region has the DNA TGTGCCAGCAGCTTAACAGGGGCGCAGTTCTTC. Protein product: CASSLTGAQFF. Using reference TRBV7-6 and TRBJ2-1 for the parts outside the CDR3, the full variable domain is GAGVSQSPRYKVTKRGQDVALRCDPISGHVSLYWYRQALGQGPEFLTYFNYEAQQDKSGLPNDRFSAERPEGSISTLTIQRTEQRDSAMYRCASSLTGAQFFGPGTRLTVL.

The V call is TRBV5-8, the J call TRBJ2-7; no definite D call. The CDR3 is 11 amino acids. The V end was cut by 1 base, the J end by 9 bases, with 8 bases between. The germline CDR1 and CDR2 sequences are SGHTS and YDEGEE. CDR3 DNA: TGTGCCAGCAGCTTGCGGTTTGGGCAGTACTTC. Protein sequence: CASSLRFGQYF.

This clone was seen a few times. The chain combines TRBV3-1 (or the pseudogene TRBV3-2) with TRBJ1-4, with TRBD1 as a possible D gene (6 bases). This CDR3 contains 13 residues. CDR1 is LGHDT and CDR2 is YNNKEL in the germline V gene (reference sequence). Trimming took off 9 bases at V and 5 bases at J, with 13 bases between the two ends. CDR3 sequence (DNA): TGTGCCAGTTCCCACAGGGCGAATGAAAAACTGTTTTTT. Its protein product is CASSHRANEKLFF.

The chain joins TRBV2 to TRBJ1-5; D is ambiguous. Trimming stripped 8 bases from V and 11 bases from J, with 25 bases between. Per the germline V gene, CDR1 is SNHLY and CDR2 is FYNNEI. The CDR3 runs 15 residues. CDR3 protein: CASGLRDGMAVTQHF. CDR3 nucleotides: TGTGCCAGCGGACTCCGGGATGGGATGGCGGTGACCCAGCATTTT.

The CDR3 region is CASSPRNSRDPMNTEAFF. The CDR3 DNA reads TGTGCCAGTAGTCCCCGTAATTCCAGGGATCCGATGAACACTGAAGCTTTCTTT. The V and J genes are TRBV19 and TRBJ1-1; maybe TRBD1 (5 bases). The CDR3 is 18 residues long. V gave up 5 bases and J gave up 0 bases, with 22 bases separating them. Per germline, CDR1 LNHDA and CDR2 SQIVND (reference sequence).

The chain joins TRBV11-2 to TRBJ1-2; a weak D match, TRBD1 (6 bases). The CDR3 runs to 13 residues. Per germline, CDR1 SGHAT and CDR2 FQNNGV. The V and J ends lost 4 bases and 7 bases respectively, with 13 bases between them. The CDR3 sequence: CASSSDRWGGYTF. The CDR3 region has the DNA TGTGCCAGCAGCTCCGACAGGTGGGGTGGCTACACCTTC.